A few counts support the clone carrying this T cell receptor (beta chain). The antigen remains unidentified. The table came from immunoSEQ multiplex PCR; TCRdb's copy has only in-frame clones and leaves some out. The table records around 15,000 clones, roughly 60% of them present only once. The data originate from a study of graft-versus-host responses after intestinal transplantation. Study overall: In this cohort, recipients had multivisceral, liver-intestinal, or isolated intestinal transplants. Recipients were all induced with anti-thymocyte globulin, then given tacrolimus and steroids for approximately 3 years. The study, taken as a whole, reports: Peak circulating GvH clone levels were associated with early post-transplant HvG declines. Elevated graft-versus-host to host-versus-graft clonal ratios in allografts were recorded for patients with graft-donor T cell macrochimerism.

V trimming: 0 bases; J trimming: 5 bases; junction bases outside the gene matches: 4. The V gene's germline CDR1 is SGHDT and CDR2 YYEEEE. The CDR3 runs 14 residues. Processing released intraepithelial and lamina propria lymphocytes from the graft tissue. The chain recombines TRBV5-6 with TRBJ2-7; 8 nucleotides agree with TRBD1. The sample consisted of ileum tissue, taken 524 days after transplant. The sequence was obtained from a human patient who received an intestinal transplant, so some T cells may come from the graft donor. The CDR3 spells CASSLAGGRNEQYF. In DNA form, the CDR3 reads TGTGCCAGCAGCTTGGCAGGGGGCAGGAACGAGCAGTACTTC.